The present TCR beta chain was sequenced within a study of blood T cell repertoires in COVID-19. On the study more broadly: The United States, Italy and Spain supplied acute and convalescent COVID-19 samples. PBMCs, B-cell-depleted T cells, or T cells provided the cDNA or gDNA that made up the material.

Authors' methods: Reference gene primers were amplified, and this amplification served to estimate nucleated cell counts. TCRdb's table, derived via immunoSEQ multiplex PCR, lists solely in-frame clones and lacks some. V and J calls and clone size are copied from that table; D and trimming were computed from the DNA. The sample comprises around 200,000 clones, around 84% of which are singletons, and roughly 5.7% rests with the top ten. The ends were cut back, 5 bases at V and 2 bases at J, with 12 bases in the middle. The CDR3 has 14 amino acids. CDR1 is SGHNT and CDR2 is YENEEA in the germline V gene.

The sequenced sample consisted of peripheral blood. The V gene is TRBV11-3, the J gene TRBJ1-1; the D is unclear. This clonotype was obtained from a man older than 75 with acute or convalescent COVID-19. CDR3 bases: TGTGCCAGCAGCATGACCCCGGGAAACACTGAAGCTTTCTTT. It specifies CASSMTPGNTEAFF.